A single sample gave rise to the 30 T cell receptor beta chains below, sequenced in a study of Graves' ophthalmopathy and Graves' hyperthyroidism. Amplification of TCR beta CDR3 regions used RNA transcripts. First-round RT-PCR employed HTBI primers, with a second-round multiplex PCR after it. A single record per CDR3 protein comes from TCRdb applying MiXCR to the multiplex PCR reads. The table has 650,000 to 900,000 distinct CDR3 sequences, roughly two fifths seen once. Sequencing used peripheral blood. These receptors were obtained from an adult man with Graves' ophthalmopathy.

This clonotype appeared many times. The chain combines TRBV19 with TRBJ1-5; TRBD1 agrees at 10 bases. Losses at the gene ends were 6 bases for V and 7 bases for J; bases not matched to a gene: 9. There are 15 residues in the CDR3. Germline V CDR1 and CDR2: LNHDA, SQIVND (reference sequence). The DNA for the CDR3 is TGTGCCAGTAGAGATGGACAGGGGGTCGGACAGCCCCAGCATTTT. It codes for CASRDGQGVGQPQHF.

Only a few counts were recorded for this clonotype. This rearrangement joins TRBV24-1 to TRBJ1-5, with 10 bases fitting TRBD1. After removal of 7 bases from V and 5 bases from J, the junction contained 7 bases not matched to a gene. From germline, CDR1 is KGHDR and CDR2 SFDVKD. The CDR3 runs 15 residues. CDR3 protein: CATSPPGTGDQPQHF. The CDR3 DNA is TGTGCCACCAGCCCGCCAGGGACAGGGGATCAGCCCCAGCATTTT.

V and J are TRBV9 and TRBJ1-2; D unresolved. This CDR3 is 15 amino acids long. The ends were cut back, 4 bases at V and 1 base at J, with 14 bases in the middle. Germline loops: CDR1 SGDLS, CDR2 YYNGEE. CDR3 sequence (DNA): TGTGCCAGCAGCCAAGATCTATGGCTTAACTATGGCTACACCTTC. Encoded protein: CASSQDLWLNYGYTF.

The genes are TRBV19 and TRBJ1-5; D ambiguous. The germline V gene has CDR1 LNHDA and CDR2 SQIVND (reference sequence). The V end was cut by 2 bases, the J end by 4 bases, with 12 bases between. This CDR3 comprises 15 residues. The CDR3: CASSITVTGNQPQHF. CDR3 nucleotides: TGTGCCAGTAGTATAACCGTCACGGGGAATCAGCCCCAGCATTTT.

This clonotype was counted ten times or more. As DNA, the CDR3 is TGTGCCGCCCCCCAGGCTAGAGCTAACTATGGCTACACCTTC. It yields the protein CAAPQARANYGYTF. The rearrangement links TRBV24-1 to TRBJ1-2; D gene ambiguous. Germline V gene sequence: CDR1 KGHDR, CDR2 SFDVKD. The CDR3 sequence is 14 residues long. Trimming shortened V by 12 bases and J by 0 bases, and 16 bases separated the two germline ends.

In its sample, this clonotype was seen a few times. The V call is TRBV2, the J call TRBJ1-6, with a weak D call TRBD1 (5 bases). Between the trimmed V and J ends, which lost 8 bases and 1 base, there was a span of 12 bases. Per the germline V gene, CDR1 is SNHLY and CDR2 is FYNNEI. CDR3 length equals 15 residues. The CDR3 reads CASGAGGSYNSPLHF. CDR3 sequence (DNA): TGTGCCAGCGGAGCCGGGGGTTCCTATAATTCACCCCTCCACTTT.

This chain connects TRBV19 to TRBJ1-5; TRBD1 agrees at 10 bases. The CDR3 covers 15 residues. Germline V gene data show CDR1 as LNHDA and CDR2 as SQIVND (reference sequence). V was clipped by 11 bases and J by 5 bases; unmatched bases: 12. The CDR3 sequence: CAWAWAGTGDQPQHF. The CDR3 DNA follows: TGTGCCTGGGCTTGGGCCGGGACAGGGGATCAGCCCCAGCATTTT.

This rearrangement joins TRBV12-3 or TRBV12-4 to TRBJ2-7, with 8 bases matching TRBD2. J gave up 5 bases and V 5 bases, and 5 bases lay outside the gene matches. The CDR3 runs to 13 residues. The CDR3 coding sequence is TGTGCCAGCAGTCGGACTAGCATTGACGAGCAGTACTTC. Its translation: CASSRTSIDEQYF.

This rearrangement joins TRBV6-4 to TRBJ2-7, with a possible D match to TRBD1 (7 bases). Looked up from germline, CDR1 is MRHNA and CDR2 is SNTAGT. Trimming pared 4 bases from V and 2 bases from J, leaving 15 bases between. This CDR3 comprises 15 residues. This CDR3 reads CASSARGGTAYEQYF. The CDR3 DNA follows: TGTGCCAGCAGTGCTAGAGGGGGGACAGCCTACGAGCAGTACTTC.

This sequence joins TRBV28 and TRBJ2-7; D uncertain. CDR1 and CDR2 from the germline V gene are MDHEN and SYDVKM. V lost 7 bases to trimming and J lost 0 bases, with 13 bases between them. This CDR3 contains 14 residues. CDR3 nucleotide sequence: TGTGCCAGCACCCGGTTCGGTGGCTCCTACGAGCAGTACTTC. Translating gives CASTRFGGSYEQYF.

This clonotype has more than one count but fewer than ten. The chain has TRBV10-3 and TRBJ1-3, with D perhaps matching TRBD1 (5 bases). Germline CDR1 and CDR2: ENHRY and SYGVKD. The CDR3 is 15 amino acids. The ends were cut back, 0 bases at V and 4 bases at J, with 10 bases in the middle. This CDR3 reads CAISESLQGGNTIYF. In nucleotides, the CDR3 is TGTGCCATCAGTGAGTCCCTCCAGGGAGGAAACACCATATATTTT.

The chain links TRBV20-1 to TRBJ2-5; 7 bases line up with TRBD1. Germline CDR1 and CDR2: DFQATT and SNEGSKA (reference sequence). V lost 2 bases to trimming and J lost 2 bases; unmatched junction nucleotides: 5. The CDR3 runs 14 residues. CDR3 sequence: CSARPQGSQETQYF. The DNA of the CDR3 is TGCAGTGCTAGACCACAGGGGAGTCAAGAGACCCAGTACTTC.

The rearrangement uses TRBV29-1 and TRBJ2-5; D might be TRBD1 or TRBD2, each matching 5 bases. The end of the DNA is better explained by TRBJ2-7, so the J call may be wrong. There are 18 residues in the CDR3. Germline loops: CDR1 SQVTM, CDR2 ANQGSEA. For the CDR3, the DNA is TGCAGCGTTGAATTGGGAGCAGGGAGCACCCATCAATCCTACGAGCAGTACTTC. It codes for CSVELGAGSTHQSYEQYF.

The chain uses TRBV7-9 and TRBJ1-1, with D perhaps TRBD1 (5 bases). Looked up from germline, CDR1 is SEHNR and CDR2 is FQNEAQ (reference sequence). CDR3 size: 10 residues. V dropped 7 bases and J dropped 6 bases, with 6 bases sitting between them. The CDR3 DNA reads as TGTGCCAGCATGGGGGCTGAAGCTTTCTTT. The encoded protein is CASMGAEAFF.

The sample holds a few counts of this clonotype. V gene TRBV5-1 combines with J gene TRBJ2-7; 11 bases are shared with TRBD1. The CDR3 is 15 amino acids. The germline CDR1 and CDR2 sequences are SGHRS and YFSETQ. Trimming took 1 base from V and 4 from J; bases not matched to a gene: 4. The CDR3 loop reads CASSLRGTGGYEQYF. The CDR3 nucleotides are TGCGCCAGCAGCTTGAGGGGGACAGGGGGGTACGAGCAGTACTTC. Complete variable domain (other parts from reference TRBV5-1 and TRBJ2-7): KAGVTQTPRYLIKTRGQQVTLSCSPISGHRSVSWYQQTPGQGLQFLFEYFSETQRNKGNFPGRFSGRQFSNSRSEMNVSTLELGDSALYLCASSLRGTGGYEQYFGPGTRLTVT.

There are many counts of this clonotype. The chain links TRBV15 to TRBJ1-2; 8 positions match TRBD1. V shed 4 bases and J 6 bases; nucleotides not matched to a gene: 1. This CDR3 has 12 amino acids. Germline V lookup: CDR1 LNHNV, CDR2 YYDKDF (reference sequence). This CDR3 is CATSTQGDGYTF. In nucleotides, the CDR3 is TGTGCCACCAGCACACAGGGGGATGGCTACACCTTC.

Many counts were recorded for this clonotype. The rearrangement uses TRBV15 and TRBJ1-4; TRBD1 aligns across 9 bases. V was pared by 5 bases and J by 6 bases, with 4 bases of the junction left unmatched. Per the germline V gene, CDR1 is LNHNV and CDR2 is YYDKDF (reference sequence). This CDR3 is 14 amino acids long. CDR3 loop: CATSSDRGYEKLFF. The DNA for the CDR3 is TGTGCCACCAGCTCGGACAGGGGTTATGAAAAACTGTTTTTT.

The V and J genes are TRBV7-9 and TRBJ2-5; D remains ambiguous. With 5 bases removed from V and 1 base from J, the gap between germline ends came to 8 bases. Per germline, CDR1 SEHNR and CDR2 FQNEAQ (reference sequence). The CDR3 loop spans 13 amino acids. Written as DNA, the CDR3 is TGTGCCAGCAGCACGCAGAGCCAAGAGACCCAGTACTTC. Its translation: CASSTQSQETQYF.

The J gene is TRBJ2-5, the V gene TRBV15; 7 bases match TRBD2. Germline lookup yields CDR1 LNHNV and CDR2 YYDKDF (reference sequence). Losses at the gene ends were 3 bases for V and 2 bases for J; bases not matched to a gene: 9. The CDR3 is 16 residues long. The CDR3 loop is CATSRDGAGAQETQYF. CDR3 nucleotides: TGTGCCACCAGCAGGGACGGGGCGGGAGCTCAAGAGACCCAGTACTTC.

CDR3 region: CASSSRGTYTEAFF. CDR3 nucleotide sequence: TGTGCCAGCAGCTCCCGGGGGACCTACACTGAAGCTTTCTTT. The gene calls are TRBV11-1 and TRBJ1-1; tentatively, D is TRBD1 (5 bases). V dropped 4 bases and J dropped 3 bases, with 12 bases sitting between them. There are 14 residues in the CDR3. Germline V gene lookup returns CDR1 SGHAT and CDR2 FQDESV (reference sequence).

This chain uses TRBV15 with TRBJ1-2; 9 nucleotides line up with TRBD1. The ends lost 1 base at V and 1 base at J; junction bases unmatched: 4. CDR3 length: 16 amino acids. The germline CDR1 and CDR2 sequences are LNHNV and YYDKDF (reference sequence). CDR3: CATSRGRQGDNYGYTF. The CDR3 DNA is TGTGCCACCAGCAGAGGTAGACAGGGGGATAACTATGGCTACACCTTC.

This clonotype occurred many times. The chain is built from TRBV20-1 and TRBJ2-7, with 10 bases that match TRBD1. The CDR3 is made up of 14 amino acids. Germline-derived CDR1 and CDR2 are DFQATT and SNEGSKA (reference sequence). The trim removed 5 bases at V and 3 bases at J, leaving 7 bases unmatched. As DNA, the CDR3 is TGCAGTGCTCGACGGGGACAGGGGATCTACGAGCAGTACTTC. Protein sequence: CSARRGQGIYEQYF.

The CDR3 DNA is TGTGCCAGCTATTTCGGGGTCAGGGGGATTTACTACGAGCAGTACTTC. It translates to CASYFGVRGIYYEQYF. The chain combines TRBV7-8 with TRBJ2-7, with 7 bases identical to TRBD1. After removal of 8 bases from V and 3 bases from J, the junction contained 16 bases not matched to a gene. The CDR3 has 16 amino acids. Per the germline V gene, CDR1 is SGHVS and CDR2 is FQNEAQ.

The rearrangement uses TRBV28 and TRBJ1-1; D is unclear. CDR3 length: 12 amino acids. The V and J ends lost 2 bases and 8 bases respectively, with 9 bases between them. Germline V CDR1 and CDR2: MDHEN, SYDVKM. As DNA, the CDR3 is TGTGCCAGCAGTTTACTCCGGAGAGAAGCTTTCTTT. Its protein product is CASSLLRREAFF.

Regarding this clonotype: Germline and junction disagree at one end, which may indicate a read error. V gene TRBV10-2 combines with J gene TRBJ2-7, with TRBD1 matching 8 bases. Looked up from germline, CDR1 is WSHSY and CDR2 is SAAADI. The CDR3 extends over 15 amino acids. CDR3 loop: CASSDDRGNYYEQYF. The CDR3 region has the DNA TGTGCCAGCAGTGACGACAGGGGTAATTACTACGAGCAGTACTTC.

This clonotype was observed once. J is TRBJ2-6 and V is TRBV19; weak D call: TRBD1 (5 bases). Germline loops: CDR1 LNHDA, CDR2 SQIVND (reference sequence). The CDR3 covers 14 residues. The V end lost 11 bases, the J end lost 2 bases, and 13 bases lay between the germline ends. CDR3 residues: CAVLGQAGANVLTF. The CDR3 coding sequence is TGTGCCGTCTTGGGGCAGGCTGGGGCCAACGTCCTGACTTTC.

This clonotype showed up just a few times. The rearrangement joins TRBV9 to TRBJ1-6; a weak D match, TRBD1 (5 bases). Germline V lookup: CDR1 SGDLS, CDR2 YYNGEE. The germline V and J ends were trimmed by 7 bases and 5 bases, with 13 bases remaining between them. CDR3 length equals 14 residues. The DNA of the CDR3 is TGTGCCAGCTCGGCGGGGACGGATAATTCACCCCTCCACTTT. Its translation is CASSAGTDNSPLHF.

V usage is TRBV20-1 and J usage is TRBJ1-5; 11 positions match TRBD1. This CDR3 contains 14 residues. J was trimmed by 6 bases and V by 2 bases; bases with no gene match: 3. Germline loops: CDR1 DFQATT, CDR2 SNEGSKA (reference sequence). The CDR3 is CSARQGQGVQPQHF. The CDR3 bases are TGCAGTGCTAGACAGGGACAGGGGGTTCAGCCCCAGCATTTT.

This sequence joins TRBV7-2 and TRBJ1-1; D not certain. The V gene lost 2 bases and the J gene lost 5 bases, with 15 bases spanning the gap. The CDR3 covers 15 residues. CDR1 is SGHTA and CDR2 is FQGNSA in the germline V gene. CDR3 DNA: TGTGCCAGCAGCTTAAATTCCGGTGGGCTTACTGAAGCTTTCTTT. Its protein is CASSLNSGGLTEAFF.

This clonotype has ten or more counts. The chain's CDR3 is CATSPTRGWDTGELFF. CDR3 coding DNA: TGTGCCACCAGCCCCACGCGGGGGTGGGACACCGGGGAGCTGTTTTTT. The rearrangement links TRBV15 to TRBJ2-2, with 7 bases identical to TRBD2. This CDR3 is 16 amino acids long. Germline loops: CDR1 LNHNV, CDR2 YYDKDF (reference sequence). The V and J ends lost 5 bases and 3 bases, in that order; junction bases with no gene match: 9.